This T cell receptor (beta chain) was found in a study of blood T cell repertoires in COVID-19. The protocol was immunoSEQ multiplex PCR, while the TCRdb copy is restricted to in-frame clones and leaves out a portion. The data hold roughly 74,000 clones, with around nine tenths observed a single time. Input material: peripheral blood. This clonotype was obtained from a woman at least 80 years old with active or convalescent COVID-19.

The CDR3 is CAWRADWLGEQYF. Written as DNA, the CDR3 is TGTGCCTGGAGGGCGGACTGGTTGGGCGAGCAGTACTTC. The chain couples TRBV30 to TRBJ2-7; a weak D match, TRBD2 (5 bases). Germline CDR1 and CDR2: GTSNPN and SVGIG (reference sequence). CDR3 length: 13 residues. V lost 3 bases and J lost 6, with 15 bases in between.